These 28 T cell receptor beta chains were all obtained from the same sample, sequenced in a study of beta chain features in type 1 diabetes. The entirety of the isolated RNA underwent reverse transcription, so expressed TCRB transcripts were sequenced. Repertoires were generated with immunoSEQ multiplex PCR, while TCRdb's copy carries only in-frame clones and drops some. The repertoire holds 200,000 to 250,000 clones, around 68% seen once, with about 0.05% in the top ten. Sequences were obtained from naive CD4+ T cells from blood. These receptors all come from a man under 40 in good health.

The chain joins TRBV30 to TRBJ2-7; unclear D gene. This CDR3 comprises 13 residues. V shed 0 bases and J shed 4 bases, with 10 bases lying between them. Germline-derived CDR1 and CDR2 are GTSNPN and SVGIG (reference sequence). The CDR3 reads CAWSVSQLYEQYF. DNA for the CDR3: TGTGCCTGGAGTGTAAGTCAGCTTTACGAGCAGTACTTC.

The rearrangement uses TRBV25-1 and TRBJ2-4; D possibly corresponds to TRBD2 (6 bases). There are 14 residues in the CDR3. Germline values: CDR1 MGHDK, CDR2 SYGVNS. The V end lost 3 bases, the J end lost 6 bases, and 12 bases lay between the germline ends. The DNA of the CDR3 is TGTGCCAGCAGTGATTGGGGGGATGGAAACATTCAGTACTTC. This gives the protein CASSDWGDGNIQYF.

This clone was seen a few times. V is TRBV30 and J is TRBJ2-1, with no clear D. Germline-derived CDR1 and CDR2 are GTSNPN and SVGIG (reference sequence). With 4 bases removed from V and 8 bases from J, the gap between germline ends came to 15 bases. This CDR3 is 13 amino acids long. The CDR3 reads CAWISGLGHEQFF. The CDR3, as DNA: TGTGCCTGGATTTCCGGTTTAGGCCATGAGCAGTTCTTC.

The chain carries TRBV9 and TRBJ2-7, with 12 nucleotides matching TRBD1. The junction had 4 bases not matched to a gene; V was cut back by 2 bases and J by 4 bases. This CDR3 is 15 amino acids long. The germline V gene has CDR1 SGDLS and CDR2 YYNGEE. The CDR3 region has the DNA TGTGCCAGCAGCGTGGCGGGACAGGGGGCTTACGAGCAGTACTTC. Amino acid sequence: CASSVAGQGAYEQYF.

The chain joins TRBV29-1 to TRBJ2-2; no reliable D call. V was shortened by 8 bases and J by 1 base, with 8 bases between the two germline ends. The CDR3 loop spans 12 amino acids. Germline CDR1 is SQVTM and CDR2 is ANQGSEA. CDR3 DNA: TGCAGCTGTGAACAGAACACCGGGGAGCTGTTTTTT. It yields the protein CSCEQNTGELFF.

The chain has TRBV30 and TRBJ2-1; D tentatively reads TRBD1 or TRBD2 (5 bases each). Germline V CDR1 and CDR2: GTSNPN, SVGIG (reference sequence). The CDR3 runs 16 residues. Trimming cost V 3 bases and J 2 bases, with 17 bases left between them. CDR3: CAWSVGRDPTYNEQFF. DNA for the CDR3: TGTGCCTGGAGCGTGGGCCGGGACCCCACCTACAATGAGCAGTTCTTC. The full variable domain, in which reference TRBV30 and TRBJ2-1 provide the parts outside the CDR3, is SQTIHQWPATLVQPVGSPLSLECTVEGTSNPNLYWYRQAAGRGLQLLFYSVGIGQISSEVPQNLSASRPQDRQFILSSKKLLLSDSGFYLCAWSVGRDPTYNEQFFGPGTRLTVL.

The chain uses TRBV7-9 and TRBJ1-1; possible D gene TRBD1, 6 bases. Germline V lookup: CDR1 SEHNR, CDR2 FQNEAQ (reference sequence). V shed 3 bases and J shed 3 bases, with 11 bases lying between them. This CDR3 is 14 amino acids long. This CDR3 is CASSFQGKDTEAFF. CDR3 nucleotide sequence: TGTGCCAGCAGCTTCCAGGGGAAGGACACTGAAGCTTTCTTT.

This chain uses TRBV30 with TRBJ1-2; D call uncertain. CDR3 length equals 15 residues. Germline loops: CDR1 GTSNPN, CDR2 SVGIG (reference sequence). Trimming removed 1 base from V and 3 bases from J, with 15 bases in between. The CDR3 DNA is TGTGCCTGGAGTGGTGGGCAGATCCTACACTATGGCTACACCTTC. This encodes CAWSGGQILHYGYTF.

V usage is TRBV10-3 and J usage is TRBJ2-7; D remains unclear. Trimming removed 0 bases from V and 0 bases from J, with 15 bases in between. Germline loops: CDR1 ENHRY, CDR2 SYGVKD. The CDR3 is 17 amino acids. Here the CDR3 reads CAISESFGYQSSYEQYF. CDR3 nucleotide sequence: TGTGCCATCAGTGAGTCTTTCGGTTACCAGAGCTCCTACGAGCAGTACTTC.

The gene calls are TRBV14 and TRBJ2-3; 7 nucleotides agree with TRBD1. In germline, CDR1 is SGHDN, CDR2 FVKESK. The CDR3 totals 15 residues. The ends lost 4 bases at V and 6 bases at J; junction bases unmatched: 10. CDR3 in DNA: TGTGCCAGCAGCCGACAGGGTGTGGGGGCGGATACGCAGTATTTT. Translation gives CASSRQGVGADTQYF.

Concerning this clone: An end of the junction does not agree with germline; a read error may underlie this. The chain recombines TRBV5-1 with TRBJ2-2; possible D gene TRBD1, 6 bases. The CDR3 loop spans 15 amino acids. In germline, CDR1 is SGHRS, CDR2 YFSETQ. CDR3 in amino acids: CASRAPGTQAGERFF. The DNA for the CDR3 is TGCGCCAGCAGGGCGCCCGGGACACAGGCCGGGGAGCGGTTTTTT.

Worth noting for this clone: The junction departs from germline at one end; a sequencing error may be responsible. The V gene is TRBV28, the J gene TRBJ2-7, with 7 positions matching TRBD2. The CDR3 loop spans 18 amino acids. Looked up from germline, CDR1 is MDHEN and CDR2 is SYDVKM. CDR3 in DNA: TGTGCCAGCAGTCCTCGGGGGATCTCGCGGGAGCTCTCCCACGAGCAGTACTTC. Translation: CASSPRGISRELSHEQYF.

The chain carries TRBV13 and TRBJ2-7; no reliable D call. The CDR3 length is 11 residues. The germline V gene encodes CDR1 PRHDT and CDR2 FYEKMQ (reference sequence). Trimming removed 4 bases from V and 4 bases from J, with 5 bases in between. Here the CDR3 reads CASSYGYEQYF. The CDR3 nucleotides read TGTGCCAGCAGCTACGGGTACGAGCAGTACTTC. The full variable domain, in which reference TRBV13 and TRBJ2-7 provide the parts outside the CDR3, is AAGVIQSPRHLIKEKRETATLKCYPIPRHDTVYWYQQGPGQDPQFLISFYEKMQSDKGSIPDRFSAQQFSDYHSELNMSSLELGDSALYFCASSYGYEQYFGPGTRLTVT.

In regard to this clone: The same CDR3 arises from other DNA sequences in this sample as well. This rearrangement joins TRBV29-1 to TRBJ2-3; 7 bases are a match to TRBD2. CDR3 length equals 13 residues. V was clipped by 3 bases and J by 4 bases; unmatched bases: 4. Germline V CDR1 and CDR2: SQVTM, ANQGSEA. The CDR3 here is CSVEAGAADTQYF. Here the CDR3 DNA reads TGCAGCGTTGAGGCGGGAGCCGCAGATACGCAGTATTTT.

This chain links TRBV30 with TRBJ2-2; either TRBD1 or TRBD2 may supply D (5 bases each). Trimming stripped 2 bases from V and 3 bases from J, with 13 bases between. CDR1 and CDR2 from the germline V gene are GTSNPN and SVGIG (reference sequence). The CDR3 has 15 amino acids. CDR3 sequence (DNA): TGTGCCTGGAGTAGAGGGACGCGGTACACCGGGGAGCTGTTTTTT. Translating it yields CAWSRGTRYTGELFF.

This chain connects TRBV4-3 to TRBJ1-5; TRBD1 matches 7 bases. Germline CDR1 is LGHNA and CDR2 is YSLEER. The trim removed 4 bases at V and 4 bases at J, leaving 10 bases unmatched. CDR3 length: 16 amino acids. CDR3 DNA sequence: TGCGCCAGCAGCCCGCAGGCGACAGGGAAGAATCAGCCCCAGCATTTT. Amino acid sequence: CASSPQATGKNQPQHF.

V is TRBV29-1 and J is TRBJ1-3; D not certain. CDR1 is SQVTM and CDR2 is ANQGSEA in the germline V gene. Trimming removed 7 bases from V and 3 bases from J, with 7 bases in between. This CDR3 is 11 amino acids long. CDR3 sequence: CSGGGGNTIYF. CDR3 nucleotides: TGCAGCGGGGGTGGTGGAAACACCATATATTTT.

The CDR3 nucleotides read TGTGCCAGCAGCCTTAGACCTAGCTCCTACGAGCAGTACTTC. Translation: CASSLRPSSYEQYF. V gene TRBV9 combines with J gene TRBJ2-7, with D uncertain. Germline V gene data show CDR1 as SGDLS and CDR2 as YYNGEE. The CDR3 is made up of 14 amino acids. V lost 4 bases and J 0 bases, leaving 11 bases between the germline ends.

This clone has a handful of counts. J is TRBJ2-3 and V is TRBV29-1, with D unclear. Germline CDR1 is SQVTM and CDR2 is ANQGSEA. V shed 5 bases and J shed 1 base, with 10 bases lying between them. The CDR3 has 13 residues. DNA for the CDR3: TGCAGCGTTCAGACCCTGGGCACAGATACGCAGTATTTT. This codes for CSVQTLGTDTQYF.

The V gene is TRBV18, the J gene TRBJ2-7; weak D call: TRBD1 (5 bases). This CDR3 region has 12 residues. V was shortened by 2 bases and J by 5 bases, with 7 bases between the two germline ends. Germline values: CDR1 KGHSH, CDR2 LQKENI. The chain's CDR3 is CASSPGADEQYF. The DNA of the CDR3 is TGTGCCAGCTCACCAGGGGCCGACGAGCAGTACTTC.

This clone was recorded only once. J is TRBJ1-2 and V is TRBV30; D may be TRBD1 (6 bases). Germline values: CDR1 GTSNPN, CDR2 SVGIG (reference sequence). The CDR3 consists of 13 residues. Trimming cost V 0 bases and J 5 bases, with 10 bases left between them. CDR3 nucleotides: TGTGCCTGGAGTGTCAGGGGAGGGTATGGCTACACCTTC. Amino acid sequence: CAWSVRGGYGYTF. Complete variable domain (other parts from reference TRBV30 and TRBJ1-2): SQTIHQWPATLVQPVGSPLSLECTVEGTSNPNLYWYRQAAGRGLQLLFYSVGIGQISSEVPQNLSASRPQDRQFILSSKKLLLSDSGFYLCAWSVRGGYGYTFGSGTRLTVV.

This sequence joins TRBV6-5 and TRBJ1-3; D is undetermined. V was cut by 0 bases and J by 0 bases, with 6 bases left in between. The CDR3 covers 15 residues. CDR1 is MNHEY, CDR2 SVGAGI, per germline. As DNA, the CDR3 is TGTGCCAGCAGTTACTCGGGCAGCTCTGGAAACACCATATATTTT. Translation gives CASSYSGSSGNTIYF.

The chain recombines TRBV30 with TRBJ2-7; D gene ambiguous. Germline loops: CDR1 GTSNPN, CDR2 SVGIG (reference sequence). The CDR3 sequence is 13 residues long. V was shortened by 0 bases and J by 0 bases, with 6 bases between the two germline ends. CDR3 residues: CAWSVHGSYEQYF. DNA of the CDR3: TGTGCCTGGAGTGTACACGGCTCCTACGAGCAGTACTTC.

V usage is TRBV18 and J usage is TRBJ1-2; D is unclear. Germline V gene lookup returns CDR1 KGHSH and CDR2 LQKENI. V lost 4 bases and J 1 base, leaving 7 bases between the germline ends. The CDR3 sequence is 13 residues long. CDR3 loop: CASSLDINYGYTF. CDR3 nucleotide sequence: TGTGCCAGCTCACTCGACATTAACTATGGCTACACCTTC. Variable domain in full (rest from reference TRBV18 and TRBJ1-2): NAGVMQNPRHLVRRRGQEARLRCSPMKGHSHVYWYRQLPEEGLKFMVYLQKENIIDESGMPKERFSAEFPKEGPSILRIQQVVRGDSAAYFCASSLDINYGYTFGSGTRLTVV.

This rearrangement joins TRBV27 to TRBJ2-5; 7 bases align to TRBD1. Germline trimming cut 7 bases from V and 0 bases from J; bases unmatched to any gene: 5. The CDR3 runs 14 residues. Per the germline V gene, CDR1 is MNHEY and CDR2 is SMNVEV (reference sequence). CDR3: CASKGTVYQETQYF. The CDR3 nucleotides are TGTGCCAGCAAAGGGACAGTGTACCAAGAGACCCAGTACTTC.

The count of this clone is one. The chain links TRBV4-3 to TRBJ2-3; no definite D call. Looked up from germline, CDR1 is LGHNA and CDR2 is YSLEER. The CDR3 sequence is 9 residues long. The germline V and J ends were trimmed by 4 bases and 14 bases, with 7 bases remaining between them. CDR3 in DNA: TGCGCCAGCAGCCTCCCAGGGTATTTT. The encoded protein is CASSLPGYF.

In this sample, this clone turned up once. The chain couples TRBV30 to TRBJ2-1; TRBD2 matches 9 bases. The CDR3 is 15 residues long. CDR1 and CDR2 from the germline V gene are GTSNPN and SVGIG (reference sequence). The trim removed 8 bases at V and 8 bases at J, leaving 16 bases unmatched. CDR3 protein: CATLRGGGLQYEQFF. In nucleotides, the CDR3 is TGTGCCACCCTGCGGGGGGGCGGCCTACAATATGAGCAGTTCTTC. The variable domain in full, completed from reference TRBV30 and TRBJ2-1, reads SQTIHQWPATLVQPVGSPLSLECTVEGTSNPNLYWYRQAAGRGLQLLFYSVGIGQISSEVPQNLSASRPQDRQFILSSKKLLLSDSGFYLCATLRGGGLQYEQFFGPGTRLTVL.

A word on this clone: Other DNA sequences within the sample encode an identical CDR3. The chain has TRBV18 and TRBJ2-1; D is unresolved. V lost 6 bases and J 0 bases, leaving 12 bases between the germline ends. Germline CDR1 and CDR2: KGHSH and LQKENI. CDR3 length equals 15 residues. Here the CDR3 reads CASSLSVSSYNEQFF. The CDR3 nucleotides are TGTGCCAGCTCTCTCTCGGTTAGCTCCTACAATGAGCAGTTCTTC.